This T cell receptor (beta chain) was documented in a study of shared clonotypes between healthy human individuals (TCRdb year 2020). Concerning the study at large: Three men and a couple of women, aged 18 to 49 years, made up the cohort. Leukapheresis yielded between about 0.94 and 9.5 billion PBMCs per donor. To increase sequencing depth and limit assay-specific biases, different laboratories used diverse techniques to prepare libraries and sequence TCR repertoires. To estimate repertoire size and how much clonotypes are shared between individuals, the study performed deep sequencing of blood TCR repertoires from about five healthy adults. For each donor, CD4 naive and CD4 memory were each run on three plates, CD8 naive on two plates, and CD8 memory on one plate.

As concerns this clone: Its antigen remains unidentified. One base away there is no much larger clone; base qualities are not given.

For the CD8 naive samples, CD45RO-negative cells were positively selected for CCR7, yielding a CD45RA+CCR7+ population from which TemRA cells were excluded. The donors were healthy, HIV-negative adults with no recently reported acute infections or vaccinations. Every donor was a Caucasian adult residing in Nashville, Tennessee, USA. After blood collection by leukapheresis, PBMCs were isolated using Ficoll-Histopaque density gradient centrifugation and then cryopreserved in the vapor phase of liquid nitrogen. Analytical flow cytometry was used to check the purity and quantity of every magnetically sorted T cell population. Genomic DNA was isolated from each sorted fraction and quantified by UV absorbance on a Nanodrop 2000c. Overall results and qualifications from the work: Higher generation probabilities were observed for clonotypes shared by all four sorted-subset donors than for non-shared clonotypes. Pairwise subsampling led to the expectation that sequencing depth would affect the degree of clonotype sharing among donors. When several donors were compared, the shared fraction of clonotypes was 5% to 6.5% for naive CD4, more than 3% for naive CD8, about 2.4% for memory CD4, and 0.35% to 0.5% for memory CD8. Sampling was restricted to blood, and TCR repertoires in tissues likely differ from the TCR repertoires found in blood. Incomplete sequencing was indicated by rarefaction of sorted-subset datasets, despite the large sequencing depth. Naive subsets generally had larger estimated clonotype richness than memory subsets did. Because the study included a small number of donors, the genetic and exposure-history diversity represented was limited.

TCR CDR3 regions were amplified from genomic DNA by multiplex PCR using the deep immunoSEQ assay. Extracted genomic DNA from each cell subset was spread evenly across all wells of several immunoSEQ 96-well plates, with each plate serving as a replicate. For sorted subsets, each replicate PCR was loaded with roughly 190 ng genomic DNA, equivalent to approximately 27,000 T cell genomes. The purified libraries were quantified using a Qubit 3.0 fluorometer, sized with a Bioanalyzer 2100, and then quantified again using the KAPA Library Quantification kit. Every immunoSEQ 96-well plate was sequenced on a separate single-read 150-cycle Illumina NextSeq 550 flow cell. Processing in the source paper ran as follows. Because only junctional sequences without quality scores were contained in the immunoSEQ output, filtering matching that applied to full-length reads could not be performed. Sequences were annotated with PyIR, a Python wrapper for IgBLAST v1.9, and V/J genes and CDR3 were assigned using IMGT germline references. Reads with weak V/J assignments (E-value above 1e-6), missing CDR3, stop codons, out-of-frame junctions, or ambiguous translated residues were removed. A V3J clonotype was defined by an identical inferred V gene, J gene, and CDR3 amino acid sequence. Percentage overlap between repertoires was calculated by dividing the number of shared unique clonotypes by the size of the smaller repertoire. RTK rarefaction, the Chao1 estimator, and Recon v2.1 estimates of unobserved clonotypes were used to assess repertoire richness. Generation probabilities for all TCRbeta clonotypes obtained by the gDNA method from several donors were computed using OLGA. TCRdb's version of the immuneACCESS table is confined to in-frame rearrangements and falls short of the full clone set. An unresolved V gene accounts for under half of the shortfall where checked; the remainder is of unknown origin. V, J and clone size are taken as reported in that table, and D and trimming were inferred from the DNA itself. For this sample there are hundreds of thousands of clones; roughly 98% appear just once. Approximately 0.33% of the sample comes from the top ten.

This TCR came from a man younger than 45 in good health. Sequencing was carried out using naive CD8+ T cells sorted from blood. The intended sense of this specimen's cell subset or site label: CD45RA+CCR7+.

In nucleotide form, the sequence is TGTGCCAGCAGCTTAGTTGACAGCACAGATACGCAGTATTTT. Its translation reads: CASSLVDSTDTQYF. The chain was built from TRBV7-9 and TRBJ2-3, with the D segment identity uncertain. Spanning cysteine to phenylalanine, the CDR3 consists of 14 amino acids. Only the CDR3 DNA is retained, 42 bases long and in frame from the first base. Trimming costs V 1 base and J 0 bases, and their ends lie 5 bases apart. Taken from the germline V gene (reference sequence), the CDR1 and CDR2 loops are SEHNR and FQNEAQ.